This is a list of T cell receptor beta chains from one sample in a study of blood T cell repertoires in COVID-19. The method was immunoSEQ multiplex PCR; TCRdb's version includes in-frame clones alone and lacks a portion of them. The sample comprises approximately 500,000 clones, roughly nine tenths of which are singletons, and 7.5% to 9% rests with the top ten. The sample was peripheral blood. These receptors were collected from a woman aged 45-65 years with COVID-19, enrolled during active disease. CDR3s include the opening cysteine and the closing phenylalanine or tryptophan. Each record gives: clone size, J gene, V gene, D gene, CDR3 DNA, CDR3 protein. The D gene is left open where the match is weak. Size is omitted from some rows. Given values are once, few, many or a class for expanded clones.

abundance: -; j_gene: TRBJ2-5; v_gene: TRBV13; d_gene: -; CDR3nt: TGTGCCAGCAGCTCTTCCTACAGGGTAGGAGAGACCCAGTACTTC; CDR3aa: CASSSSYRVGETQYF
abundance: -; j_gene: TRBJ1-4; v_gene: TRBV2; d_gene: -; CDR3nt: TGTGCCAGCAGTGAAGTACCAGCAGGGGATGATGAAAAACTGTTTTTT; CDR3aa: CASSEVPAGDDEKLFF
abundance: once; j_gene: TRBJ2-2; v_gene: TRBV5-1; d_gene: TRBD1; CDR3nt: TGCGCCAGCAGCGCCACCGGGACAGCGAACACCGGGGAGCTGTTTTTT; CDR3aa: CASSATGTANTGELFF
abundance: -; j_gene: TRBJ2-3; v_gene: TRBV9; d_gene: TRBD2; CDR3nt: TGTGCCAGCAGCGTCAGGACTAGCGGGCTGGATACGCAGTATTTT; CDR3aa: CASSVRTSGLDTQYF
abundance: -; j_gene: TRBJ2-2; v_gene: TRBV2; d_gene: -; CDR3nt: TGTGCCAGCAGTTCTTACAGATTACCGGCCGGGGAGCTGTTTTTT; CDR3aa: CASSSYRLPAGELFF
abundance: -; j_gene: TRBJ1-2; v_gene: TRBV19; d_gene: TRBD1; CDR3nt: TGTGCCAGTAGTATTGACAGGGAGAAATATGGCTACACCTTC; CDR3aa: CASSIDREKYGYTF
abundance: -; j_gene: TRBJ2-1; v_gene: TRBV6-1; d_gene: -; CDR3nt: TGTGCCAGCAGTGCGTCCCAGGGGGGCTTCTCCTACAATGAGCAGTTCTTC; CDR3aa: CASSASQGGFSYNEQFF
abundance: -; j_gene: TRBJ2-2; v_gene: TRBV24-1; d_gene: TRBD1; CDR3nt: TGTGCCACCAGAACAGGGGTGACCGGGGAGCTGTTTTTT; CDR3aa: CATRTGVTGELFF
abundance: -; j_gene: TRBJ1-1; v_gene: TRBV30; d_gene: -; CDR3nt: TGTGCCTCCTCCCCCCCTCGGGGGGCCCTTGAAGCTTTCTTT; CDR3aa: CASSPPRGALEAFF
abundance: -; j_gene: TRBJ2-1; v_gene: TRBV6-5; d_gene: TRBD1; CDR3nt: TGTGCCAGCTCCTACGGGACAGGGCTTGAGCAGTTCTTC; CDR3aa: CASSYGTGLEQFF
abundance: -; j_gene: TRBJ2-5; v_gene: TRBV5-1; d_gene: TRBD2; CDR3nt: TGCGCCAGCAGCCCTTCACTAGCGGCGCCCCTTGAGACCCAGTACTTC; CDR3aa: CASSPSLAAPLETQYF
abundance: few; j_gene: TRBJ2-3; v_gene: TRBV7-2; d_gene: -; CDR3nt: TGTGCCAGCAGCTTACTCATGGCCATGGGAGTCACAGATACGCAGTATTTT; CDR3aa: CASSLLMAMGVTDTQYF
abundance: -; j_gene: TRBJ2-4; v_gene: TRBV5-1; d_gene: TRBD2; CDR3nt: TGCGCCAGCTCCCGGACTAGCGGGGCGGAGCTAGCCAAAAACATTCAGTACTTC; CDR3aa: CASSRTSGAELAKNIQYF
abundance: -; j_gene: TRBJ2-1; v_gene: TRBV5-1; d_gene: TRBD2; CDR3nt: TGCGCCAGCAGCTTGTCTTCGGCGGGGGGGCCTCACAATGAGCAGTTCTTC; CDR3aa: CASSLSSAGGPHNEQFF
abundance: -; j_gene: TRBJ1-2; v_gene: TRBV7-9; d_gene: TRBD1; CDR3nt: TGTGCCAGCAGCTCAGGGGCAGGGGGCGCGGGAAGAGGCTACACCTTC; CDR3aa: CASSSGAGGAGRGYTF
abundance: once; j_gene: TRBJ2-7; v_gene: TRBV6-5; d_gene: TRBD1; CDR3nt: TGTGCCAGCACTACCCTCTTGACAGGGTCCTACGAGCAGTACTTC; CDR3aa: CASTTLLTGSYEQYF
abundance: -; j_gene: TRBJ2-3; v_gene: TRBV5-4; d_gene: TRBD2; CDR3nt: TGTGCCAGCAGCTTTTCCGCGGGGGTGACAGATACGCAGTATTTT; CDR3aa: CASSFSAGVTDTQYF
abundance: -; j_gene: TRBJ1-4; v_gene: TRBV5-1; d_gene: -; CDR3nt: TGCGCCAGCAGCTTGGGCGCGGTTGGAGAAAAACTGTTTTTT; CDR3aa: CASSLGAVGEKLFF
abundance: -; j_gene: TRBJ1-6; v_gene: TRBV2; d_gene: TRBD1; CDR3nt: TGTGCCAGCAACGGACAGGGATTTGATTCACCCCTCCACTTT; CDR3aa: CASNGQGFDSPLHF
abundance: -; j_gene: TRBJ2-4; v_gene: TRBV30; d_gene: -; CDR3nt: TGTGCCTGGACCCAGGGAATAGCCAAAAACATTCAGTACTTC; CDR3aa: CAWTQGIAKNIQYF
abundance: -; j_gene: TRBJ1-6; v_gene: TRBV7-9; d_gene: TRBD1; CDR3nt: TGTGCCAGCAGCGCGGGACAGGGGGCATCCTCACCCCTCCACTTT; CDR3aa: CASSAGQGASSPLHF
abundance: -; j_gene: TRBJ1-5; v_gene: TRBV21-1; d_gene: -; CDR3nt: TGTGCCAGCAGCAAAGAAGGGGCGGTCGGCCCAAGGAATCAGCCCCAGCATTTT; CDR3aa: CASSKEGAVGPRNQPQHF
abundance: once; j_gene: TRBJ2-7; v_gene: TRBV6-5; d_gene: -; CDR3nt: TGTGCCAGCACCACGGTACGGGGGGCCCACGAGCAGTACTTC; CDR3aa: CASTTVRGAHEQYF
abundance: -; j_gene: TRBJ1-2; v_gene: TRBV4-1; d_gene: TRBD1; CDR3nt: TGCGCCAGCAGCCAAGCCGGGACAGGCGCCTATGGCTACACCTTC; CDR3aa: CASSQAGTGAYGYTF
abundance: -; j_gene: TRBJ2-7; v_gene: TRBV30; d_gene: TRBD1; CDR3nt: TGTGCCTGGAGCCGGGACAGTACCTACGAGCAGTACTTC; CDR3aa: CAWSRDSTYEQYF
abundance: -; j_gene: TRBJ2-3; v_gene: TRBV11-1; d_gene: -; CDR3nt: TGTGCCAGCAGCTTAGTACCAAGCGGGCACCTAGATACGCAGTATTTT; CDR3aa: CASSLVPSGHLDTQYF
abundance: -; j_gene: TRBJ2-2; v_gene: TRBV19; d_gene: -; CDR3nt: TGTGCCAGTAGTATAGGACAGAACACCGGGGAGCTGTTTTTT; CDR3aa: CASSIGQNTGELFF
abundance: -; j_gene: TRBJ1-2; v_gene: TRBV5-1; d_gene: -; CDR3nt: TGCGCCAGCAGCTTGGCTGAGGCTAACTATGGCTACACCTTC; CDR3aa: CASSLAEANYGYTF
abundance: -; j_gene: TRBJ1-1; v_gene: TRBV19; d_gene: -; CDR3nt: TGTGCCAGTATGGAGCATCGGGACACTGAAGCTTTCTTT; CDR3aa: CASMEHRDTEAFF
abundance: -; j_gene: TRBJ1-4; v_gene: TRBV5-1; d_gene: TRBD1; CDR3nt: TGCGCCAGCAAGAATCGGACAGGAAGGGAAAAACTGTTTTTT; CDR3aa: CASKNRTGREKLFF
abundance: -; j_gene: TRBJ1-5; v_gene: TRBV19; d_gene: -; CDR3nt: TGTGCCAGTACCCCGACCCCCGGGACTGATATTTCTCCCCAGCATTTT; CDR3aa: CASTPTPGTDISPQHF
abundance: -; j_gene: TRBJ1-4; v_gene: TRBV12-3/TRBV12-4; d_gene: TRBD1; CDR3nt: TGTGCCAGCAGGGGGACAGGTGAAGAAAAACTGTTTTTT; CDR3aa: CASRGTGEEKLFF
abundance: -; j_gene: TRBJ1-4; v_gene: TRBV10-3; d_gene: -; CDR3nt: TGTGCCATCAGTGAGGAGGGTTCAAAACTGTTTTTT; CDR3aa: CAISEEGSKLFF
abundance: -; j_gene: TRBJ1-5; v_gene: TRBV19; d_gene: TRBD1; CDR3nt: TGTGCCAGTAGTTCGCCGGGACAGGGGACGCCCCAGCATTTT; CDR3aa: CASSSPGQGTPQHF
abundance: -; j_gene: TRBJ2-5; v_gene: TRBV24-1; d_gene: TRBD1; CDR3nt: TGTGCCACTCAAAGGACAGGGGAAGAGACCCAGTACTTC; CDR3aa: CATQRTGEETQYF
abundance: -; j_gene: TRBJ2-2; v_gene: TRBV15; d_gene: TRBD1; CDR3nt: TGTGCCACCAGGGCTACAGGGGCTACCGGGGAGCTGTTTTTT; CDR3aa: CATRATGATGELFF
abundance: -; j_gene: TRBJ2-1; v_gene: TRBV9; d_gene: -; CDR3nt: TGTGCCAGCAGCGTAGTAGGGGGTTACAATGAGCAGTTCTTC; CDR3aa: CASSVVGGYNEQFF
abundance: -; j_gene: TRBJ2-7; v_gene: TRBV12-3/TRBV12-4; d_gene: -; CDR3nt: TGTGCCAGCAGTTTAGGTGAGGACGAGCAGTACTTC; CDR3aa: CASSLGEDEQYF
abundance: -; j_gene: TRBJ1-6; v_gene: TRBV18; d_gene: -; CDR3nt: TGTGCCAGCTCACCCCCAGGCGATTCACCCCTCCACTTT; CDR3aa: CASSPPGDSPLHF
abundance: -; j_gene: TRBJ1-2; v_gene: TRBV2; d_gene: -; CDR3nt: TGTGCCAGCAGCCAGAGGGACTATGGCTACACCTTC; CDR3aa: CASSQRDYGYTF
abundance: -; j_gene: TRBJ2-1; v_gene: TRBV7-6; d_gene: -; CDR3nt: TGTGCCAGCAGCTTAGAGGGGGGGACTACAGAGCAGTTCTTC; CDR3aa: CASSLEGGTTEQFF
abundance: -; j_gene: TRBJ1-1; v_gene: TRBV18; d_gene: -; CDR3nt: TGTGCCAGCTCACCTACAGGGATGAACACTGAAGCTTTCTTT; CDR3aa: CASSPTGMNTEAFF
abundance: -; j_gene: TRBJ1-4; v_gene: TRBV30; d_gene: TRBD1; CDR3nt: TGTGCCTCCGGACAGGGGGATTATGAAAAACTGTTTTTT; CDR3aa: CASGQGDYEKLFF
abundance: -; j_gene: TRBJ1-3; v_gene: TRBV2; d_gene: -; CDR3nt: TGTGCCAGCAGTGAAGGGGGGGGCTCTGGAAACACCATATATTTT; CDR3aa: CASSEGGGSGNTIYF
abundance: -; j_gene: TRBJ2-3; v_gene: TRBV27; d_gene: -; CDR3nt: TGTGCCAGCAGTCACCCGGGCACAGATACGCAGTATTTT; CDR3aa: CASSHPGTDTQYF
abundance: -; j_gene: TRBJ2-7; v_gene: TRBV15; d_gene: -; CDR3nt: TGTGCCACCAGCAGAGACTATTTAGAGCAGTACTTC; CDR3aa: CATSRDYLEQYF
abundance: -; j_gene: TRBJ1-4; v_gene: TRBV7-2; d_gene: TRBD1; CDR3nt: TGTGCCAGCAGCTTAAGAGGGGGGACAGGAGGTGAAAAACTGTTTTTT; CDR3aa: CASSLRGGTGGEKLFF
abundance: -; j_gene: TRBJ1-6; v_gene: TRBV5-4; d_gene: -; CDR3nt: TGTGCCAGCAGCTTTGGCAGGGATTCACCCCTCCACTTT; CDR3aa: CASSFGRDSPLHF
abundance: -; j_gene: TRBJ2-6; v_gene: TRBV21-1; d_gene: -; CDR3nt: TGTGCCAGCAGCAAAGGAGACTACAGGGCCCAAAGACCTGGGGCCAACGTCCTGACTTTC; CDR3aa: CASSKGDYRAQRPGANVLTF
abundance: -; j_gene: TRBJ2-7; v_gene: TRBV6-1; d_gene: TRBD1; CDR3nt: TGTGCCAGCAGTGATTTTGGGACAGGGGCGGGCGAGCAGTACTTC; CDR3aa: CASSDFGTGAGEQYF
abundance: -; j_gene: TRBJ1-2; v_gene: TRBV6-6; d_gene: TRBD1; CDR3nt: TGTGCCAGCAGCCCAGAAACCAGGGGGAATCGCTATGGCTACACCTTC; CDR3aa: CASSPETRGNRYGYTF
abundance: -; j_gene: TRBJ2-1; v_gene: TRBV24-1; d_gene: -; CDR3nt: TGTGCCACCAGTGATAGACAGGTGGTATTAAATGAGCAGTTCTTC; CDR3aa: CATSDRQVVLNEQFF
abundance: -; j_gene: TRBJ1-4; v_gene: TRBV30; d_gene: TRBD1; CDR3nt: TGTGCCTGGAGTGTAGGCAGGGGGGAAAAACTGTTTTTT; CDR3aa: CAWSVGRGEKLFF
abundance: -; j_gene: TRBJ1-5; v_gene: TRBV11-2; d_gene: -; CDR3nt: TGTGCCAGCAGCTTAATCAGGGAGGGGCCCCAGCATTTT; CDR3aa: CASSLIREGPQHF
abundance: -; j_gene: TRBJ2-3; v_gene: TRBV19; d_gene: TRBD2; CDR3nt: TGTGCCAGTAGTCCCAGGCTAGCGGGGGGCCCAGATACGCAGTATTTT; CDR3aa: CASSPRLAGGPDTQYF
abundance: -; j_gene: TRBJ2-3; v_gene: TRBV5-1; d_gene: TRBD1; CDR3nt: TGCGCCAGCAGCTTGGTGGGACAGGGGACAGATACGCAGTATTTT; CDR3aa: CASSLVGQGTDTQYF
abundance: -; j_gene: TRBJ1-2; v_gene: TRBV6-5; d_gene: TRBD1; CDR3nt: TGTGCCAGCAGCCCCGACAGGGCTGGCGGCTACACCTTC; CDR3aa: CASSPDRAGGYTF